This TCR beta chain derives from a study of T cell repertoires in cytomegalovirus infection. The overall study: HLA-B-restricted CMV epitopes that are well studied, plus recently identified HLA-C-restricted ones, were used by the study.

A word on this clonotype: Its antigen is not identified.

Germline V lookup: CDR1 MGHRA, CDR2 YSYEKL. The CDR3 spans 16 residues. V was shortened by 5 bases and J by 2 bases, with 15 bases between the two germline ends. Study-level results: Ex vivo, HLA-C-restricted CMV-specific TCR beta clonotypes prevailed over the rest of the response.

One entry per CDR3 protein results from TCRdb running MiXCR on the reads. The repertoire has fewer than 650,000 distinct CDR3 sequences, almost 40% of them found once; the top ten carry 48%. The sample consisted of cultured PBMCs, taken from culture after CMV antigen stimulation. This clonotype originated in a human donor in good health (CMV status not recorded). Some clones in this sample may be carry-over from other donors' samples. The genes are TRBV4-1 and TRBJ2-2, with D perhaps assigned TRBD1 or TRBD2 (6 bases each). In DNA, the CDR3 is TGCGCCAGCAGCGGATATCGGGGGCCAAACACCGGGGAGCTGTTTTTT. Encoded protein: CASSGYRGPNTGELFF.